Below, 28 T cell receptor beta chains from the same sample are listed, as sequenced in a study of vaccination and CD4 T cells after COVID-19. Antigen specificity for these receptors is unknown. Sequencing of the DNA from cultured CD4+ T cells was carried out with the Oncomine TCR Beta short-read assay. TCRdb reanalysed the PCR reads using MiXCR and keeps one entry per CDR3 protein. The data contain about 27,000 distinct CDR3 sequences, approximately 66% of them singletons. The treatment denotes: approximately nine-day PBMC culture with coronavirus spike peptide pools or control peptides (ViraFEST assay). This material consisted of CD4+ T cells from blood, cultured in vitro, taken after SARS-CoV-2 vaccination. Receptors originate from a human donor who received a COVID-19 vaccine.

The rearrangement joins TRBV28 to TRBJ1-3; D gene unclear. Germline V lookup: CDR1 MDHEN, CDR2 SYDVKM. Deletions cut 2 bases from V and 2 bases from J, with 7 bases between. This CDR3 is built from 14 residues. This CDR3 reads CASSLVAAGNTIYF. The CDR3 DNA is TGTGCCAGCAGTTTAGTGGCAGCTGGAAACACCATATATTTT.

A single count supports this clonotype. The chain uses TRBV18 and TRBJ1-4; D not resolved. Per germline, CDR1 KGHSH and CDR2 LQKENI. The length of the CDR3 is 14 residues. V dropped 4 bases and J dropped 2 bases, with 8 bases sitting between them. Here the CDR3 reads CASSLGRTNEKLFF. The CDR3 nucleotides read TGTGCCAGCTCACTCGGGCGGACTAATGAAAAACTGTTTTTT. The variable domain in full, with the rest retrieved from reference TRBV18 and TRBJ1-4, is NAGVMQNPRHLVRRRGQEARLRCSPMKGHSHVYWYRQLPEEGLKFMVYLQKENIIDESGMPKERFSAEFPKEGPSILRIQQVVRGDSAAYFCASSLGRTNEKLFFGSGTQLSVL.

This clonotype was seen a few times. The J gene is TRBJ1-2, the V gene TRBV12-3 or TRBV12-4; D is uncertain. V lost 6 bases and J 2 bases, leaving 7 bases between the germline ends. This CDR3 spans 12 amino acids. This CDR3 is CASSLRNYGYTF. The CDR3 region has the DNA TGTGCCAGCAGCCTTAGGAACTATGGCTACACCTTC.

The chain uses TRBV7-3 and TRBJ1-1; 7 nucleotides line up with TRBD1. Germline CDR1 reads SGHTA; CDR2 reads FQGTGA. This CDR3 is built from 14 residues. J lost 11 bases, V lost 0 bases, and 9 bases had no gene match. As DNA, the CDR3 is TGTGCCAGCAGCTTAACTGGACAGGCCTCTAGCGCTTTCTTT. As protein: CASSLTGQASSAFF.

This clonotype was detected a few times. V and J are TRBV27 and TRBJ2-3, with 7 bases identical to TRBD1. V was clipped by 2 bases and J by 2 bases; unmatched bases: 1. This CDR3 is built from 14 residues. Germline CDR1 MNHEY, CDR2 SMNVEV (reference sequence). DNA of the CDR3: TGTGCCAGCAGTTTAGGGACAGACACAGATACGCAGTATTTT. It yields the protein CASSLGTDTDTQYF.

The chain is built from TRBV24-1 and TRBJ1-2; D might be TRBD1 (6 bases). Per germline, CDR1 KGHDR and CDR2 SFDVKD. Trimming cost V 12 bases and J 0 bases, with 16 bases left between them. The CDR3 has 14 amino acids. The CDR3 sequence is CAPGERDTNYGYTF. DNA of the CDR3: TGTGCCCCGGGGGAAAGGGACACTAACTATGGCTACACCTTC.

This clonotype was found a few times. The chain has TRBV10-3 and TRBJ2-5, with D unresolved. Trimming left V 3 bases short and J 3 bases short, with 8 bases between. Per germline, CDR1 ENHRY and CDR2 SYGVKD. The CDR3 totals 13 residues. CDR3 coding DNA: TGTGCCATCAGTGATTCGACCAAAGAGACCCAGTACTTC. Protein product: CAISDSTKETQYF.

The rearrangement links TRBV6-5 to TRBJ1-2; 7 bases are shared with TRBD1. The CDR3 runs 14 residues. Germline V gene sequence: CDR1 MNHEY, CDR2 SVGAGI. V trimming: 4 bases; J trimming: 3 bases; junction bases outside the gene matches: 5. CDR3 protein: CASSSTGYDYGYTF. The CDR3 DNA reads as TGTGCCAGCAGTTCGACAGGGTACGACTATGGCTACACCTTC.

The chain joins TRBV20-1 to TRBJ1-2, with TRBD1 matching 9 bases. CDR3 length: 16 residues. Germline CDR1 and CDR2: DFQATT and SNEGSKA (reference sequence). V shed 1 base, J shed 4 bases, and the junction held 10 bases outside the gene matches. In nucleotides, the CDR3 is TGCAGTGCTAGAGGAGATCCCGGGACAGGGTTCTATGGCTACACCTTC. Its translation is CSARGDPGTGFYGYTF.

The CDR3 coding sequence is TGTGCCAGCCCCATGTACACCGGGACAGGGAACTACGAGCAGTACTTC. Translation: CASPMYTGTGNYEQYF. The V gene is TRBV6-1, the J gene TRBJ2-7, with 9 bases aligning to TRBD1. J gave up 3 bases and V 8 bases, and 14 bases lay outside the gene matches. The CDR3 length is 16 residues. Looked up from germline, CDR1 is MNHNS and CDR2 is SASEGT.

The rearrangement links TRBV18 to TRBJ2-7, with TRBD2 as a possible D gene (6 bases). The CDR3 contains 13 residues. The V end was cut by 5 bases, the J end by 0 bases, with 8 bases between. Germline assignment: CDR1 KGHSH and CDR2 LQKENI. The CDR3 region has the DNA TGTGCCAGCTCAGCTAGCGACTCCTACGAGCAGTACTTC. It translates to CASSASDSYEQYF.

The chain combines TRBV20-1 with TRBJ1-6; a possible D gene is TRBD1 (6 bases). V lost 6 bases to trimming and J lost 2 bases, with 11 bases between them. CDR1 is DFQATT, CDR2 SNEGSKA, per germline (reference sequence). The CDR3 extends over 14 amino acids. CDR3: CSATDRTYNSPLHF. CDR3 in DNA: TGCAGTGCCACCGACAGGACCTATAATTCACCCCTCCACTTT.

This rearrangement joins TRBV5-4 to TRBJ2-5; 9 bases are shared with TRBD1. V shed 2 bases, J shed 5 bases, and the junction held 1 base outside the gene matches. The CDR3 consists of 13 residues. Germline CDR1 and CDR2: SGHNT and YYREEE (reference sequence). DNA for the CDR3: TGTGCCAGCAGCTTCGACAGGGGGGAGACCCAGTACTTC. It encodes CASSFDRGETQYF.

V and J are TRBV7-2 and TRBJ1-5; maybe TRBD1 (5 bases). This CDR3 is 15 amino acids long. Germline V gene lookup returns CDR1 SGHTA and CDR2 FQGNSA. V lost 5 bases to trimming and J lost 6 bases, with 17 bases between them. In DNA, the CDR3 is TGTGCCAGCAGCAAAAGTGCCTGGGGGAGTCAGCCCCAGCATTTT. It translates to CASSKSAWGSQPQHF.

The V and J genes are TRBV5-5 and TRBJ2-5; a weak D match, TRBD2 (5 bases). The length of the CDR3 is 14 residues. V was trimmed by 0 bases and J by 4 bases, leaving 10 bases between them. The V gene's germline CDR1 is SGHKS and CDR2 YYEKEE (reference sequence). The CDR3 reads CASSLGSSTETQYF. The CDR3 region has the DNA TGTGCCAGCAGCTTGGGATCTAGCACAGAGACCCAGTACTTC.

This sequence joins TRBV25-1 and TRBJ2-2, with 9 bases matching TRBD2. V lost 4 bases and J lost 1; bases outside the gene matches: 4. The germline V gene encodes CDR1 MGHDK and CDR2 SYGVNS. This CDR3 comprises 16 residues. The CDR3 coding sequence is TGTGCCAGCAGTGTTAGCGGGGGCCAGAACACCGGGGAGCTGTTTTTT. Its translation is CASSVSGGQNTGELFF.

This clonotype has a handful of counts. The CDR3: CASRGTGAMNTEAFF. CDR3 sequence (DNA): TGTGCCAGTAGAGGGACAGGGGCGATGAACACTGAAGCTTTCTTT. V is TRBV19 and J is TRBJ1-1; 10 bases line up with TRBD1. CDR3 length equals 15 residues. Looked up from germline, CDR1 is LNHDA and CDR2 is SQIVND (reference sequence). Losses at the gene ends were 6 bases for V and 0 bases for J; bases not matched to a gene: 4.

The chain links TRBV19 to TRBJ1-2; D not certain. This CDR3 contains 13 residues. CDR1 and CDR2 (germline): LNHDA, SQIVND (reference sequence). With 7 bases removed from V and 2 bases from J, the gap between germline ends came to 11 bases. CDR3 bases: TGTGCCAGTAAAAGGACGGGAAACTATGGCTACACCTTC. It yields the protein CASKRTGNYGYTF.

The chain has TRBV12-5 and TRBJ1-6, with TRBD1 as a possible D gene (6 bases). Germline CDR1 reads LGHNT; CDR2 reads FRNRAP. V lost 0 bases and J lost 8, with 17 bases in between. The CDR3 sequence is 17 residues long. The CDR3 nucleotides read TGTGCTAGTGGTTTGGTAAGGGGCGGCTCAGGGGATTCACCCCTCCACTTT. Translating it yields CASGLVRGGSGDSPLHF.

The chain is built from TRBV12-3 or TRBV12-4 and TRBJ2-5; possible D gene TRBD2, 7 bases. This CDR3 spans 18 amino acids. Between the trimmed V and J ends, which lost 5 bases and 4 bases, there was a span of 26 bases. CDR3 sequence (DNA): TGTGCCAGCAGTCCGCCGTGGGGGGGGGCAGGTATTGCAGAGACCCAGTACTTC. Translated, it gives CASSPPWGGAGIAETQYF.

This chain links TRBV27 with TRBJ2-2, with 9 bases identical to TRBD1. Germline V gene data show CDR1 as MNHEY and CDR2 as SMNVEV (reference sequence). The J segment lost 4 bases and the V segment lost 7 bases, leaving 13 bases of the junction unmatched. The CDR3 is made up of 17 amino acids. The CDR3: CASNFNGQGQGTGELFF. The CDR3 DNA sequence: TGTGCCAGCAATTTTAATGGTCAGGGACAGGGCACCGGGGAGCTGTTTTTT.

The chain has TRBV19 and TRBJ2-5; 14 bases are shared with TRBD2. V lost 3 bases, J lost 4 bases, and 7 bases stayed unmatched. In germline, CDR1 is LNHDA, CDR2 SQIVND (reference sequence). This CDR3 has 17 residues. CDR3 amino acids: CASSIGTSGGGGETQYF. In DNA, the CDR3 is TGTGCCAGTAGTATCGGGACTAGCGGGGGAGGAGGAGAGACCCAGTACTTC.

The count of this clonotype is one. The chain carries TRBV5-1 and TRBJ2-3, with 10 bases that match TRBD2. CDR3 length: 15 amino acids. Germline V lookup: CDR1 SGHRS, CDR2 YFSETQ. After removal of 1 base from V and 6 bases from J, the junction contained 5 bases not matched to a gene. CDR3 in DNA: TGCGCCAGCAGCTTGTACAGCGGGGGGGACGATACGCAGTATTTT. This codes for CASSLYSGGDDTQYF.

This clonotype was seen a few times. The chain uses TRBV21-1 and TRBJ2-2; the D call TRBD2 from the table was never checked on the DNA. TRBV21-1 is a recognized pseudogene. The length of the CDR3 is 19 residues. The chain's CDR3 is CASSKDGRGPSENTGELFF. The CDR3 DNA reads as TGTGCCAGCAGCAAAGACGGCCGGGGGCCCTCCGAGAACACCGGGGAGCTGTTTTTT.

The chain links TRBV10-3 to TRBJ2-5; TRBD2 matches at 9 bases. The germline CDR1 and CDR2 sequences are ENHRY and SYGVKD. This CDR3 has 15 residues. With 5 bases clipped from V and 5 bases from J, the junction kept 9 bases outside the gene matches. CDR3 loop: CAISPGTSIDETQYF. The CDR3 DNA follows: TGTGCCATCAGTCCTGGGACTAGCATAGACGAGACCCAGTACTTC.

The V and J genes are TRBV18 and TRBJ1-2, with D perhaps TRBD1 (5 bases). Germline V gives CDR1 KGHSH, CDR2 LQKENI. Trimming pared 5 bases from V and 4 bases from J, leaving 20 bases between. The CDR3 is 16 amino acids. The CDR3 coding sequence is TGTGCCAGCTCAGCCCAGCCGGGACGGGAGGGCTATGGCTACACCTTC. Translating gives CASSAQPGREGYGYTF.

This clonotype was detected only a few times. CDR3 sequence: CATSKVEIPYGYTF. CDR3 nucleotide sequence: TGTGCCACCAGTAAAGTTGAGATCCCCTATGGCTACACCTTC. This chain links TRBV24-1 with TRBJ1-2; D is unresolved. Looked up from germline, CDR1 is KGHDR and CDR2 is SFDVKD. With 6 bases removed from V and 4 bases from J, the gap between germline ends came to 14 bases. This CDR3 spans 14 amino acids.

The V call is TRBV6-5, the J call TRBJ1-3; D remains unclear. The V end was cut by 2 bases, the J end by 2 bases, with 4 bases between. The CDR3 has 13 amino acids. Germline CDR1 and CDR2: MNHEY and SVGAGI. The CDR3 DNA reads TGTGCCAGCAGTTACAGGGCTGGAAACACCATATATTTT. It translates to CASSYRAGNTIYF.